The present TCR beta chain was sequenced within a study of beta chain features in type 1 diabetes. General study results and limits: Moderate but significant shortening of TCRB CDR3s was recorded in all four CD4+ subsets from Type 1 diabetes patients.

Reverse transcribing all isolated RNA meant expressed TCRB transcripts were sequenced. Using immunoSEQ multiplex PCR, the repertoire was profiled, and TCRdb retains in-frame clones only, with some absent. This sample has about 300,000 clones, with about 13% found just once. The germline CDR1 and CDR2 sequences are LGHNT and FRNRAP. The CDR3 has 15 residues. Trimming shortened V by 2 bases and J by 1 base, and 11 bases separated the two germline ends. This clone was recorded a few times. What it recognizes is unknown. This clonotype was obtained from a woman aged 18-29 years with type 1 diabetes. The chain recombines TRBV12-5 with TRBJ1-1, with D possibly TRBD1 on 5 matching bases. The source material was naive CD4+ T cells from blood. For the CDR3, the DNA is TGTGCTAGTGGTTTGCCCCGCGGGGCGAACACTGAAGCTTTCTTT. Residues: CASGLPRGANTEAFF.